The 5 T cell receptor beta chains below were found in one sample sequenced in a study of blood T cell repertoires in COVID-19. The repertoire was sequenced with immunoSEQ multiplex PCR; TCRdb's copy has only in-frame clones and lacks some. Of approximately 190,000 clones in the sample, 84% were seen once. The material sequenced was PBMCs or T cells enriched from blood (not recorded which). Receptors originate from a woman in her 30s who had been exposed to COVID-19.

The chain links TRBV5-1 to TRBJ2-1; 7 positions match TRBD1. The CDR3 has 12 residues. The V gene's germline CDR1 is SGHRS and CDR2 YFSETQ. The V gene end was trimmed by 2 bases and the J gene end by 7 bases; junction bases not matched to a gene: 0. The CDR3 coding sequence is TGCGCCAGCAGCTTACAGGGGAATGAGCAGTTCTTC. This gives the protein CASSLQGNEQFF.

V gene TRBV18 combines with J gene TRBJ1-5, with D uncertain. CDR3 size: 14 residues. Germline CDR1 is KGHSH and CDR2 is LQKENI. V was pared by 0 bases and J by 5 bases, with 8 bases between. Written as DNA, the CDR3 is TGTGCCAGCTCACCACCGGGTGGGCATCAGCCCCAGCATTTT. It encodes CASSPPGGHQPQHF.

This clone has just a few counts. The chain employs TRBV5-5 and TRBJ1-1, with D possibly being TRBD1 (6 bases). Trimming stripped 4 bases from V and 0 bases from J, with 13 bases between. The CDR3 is made up of 15 amino acids. CDR1 is SGHKS and CDR2 is YYEKEE in the germline V gene (reference sequence). The CDR3 here is CASSTRTVMNTEAFF. The CDR3 DNA reads TGTGCCAGCAGCACACGGACAGTTATGAACACTGAAGCTTTCTTT.

The genes are TRBV7-6 and TRBJ1-2, with 8 bases identical to TRBD1. Per germline, CDR1 SGHVS and CDR2 FNYEAQ. V shed 5 bases, J shed 8 bases, and the junction held 16 bases outside the gene matches. The length of the CDR3 is 16 residues. The CDR3 sequence: CASSLTETRGLDGYTF. CDR3 nucleotides: TGTGCCAGCAGCCTAACGGAAACCAGGGGGCTTGACGGCTACACCTTC. The full variable domain, rest sourced from reference TRBV7-6 and TRBJ1-2, is GAGVSQSPRYKVTKRGQDVALRCDPISGHVSLYWYRQALGQGPEFLTYFNYEAQQDKSGLPNDRFSAERPEGSISTLTIQRTEQRDSAMYRCASSLTETRGLDGYTFGSGTRLTVV.

This chain connects TRBV5-6 to TRBJ2-2, with D possibly being TRBD2 (6 bases). This CDR3 region has 14 residues. Germline CDR1 reads SGHDT; CDR2 reads YYEEEE. V was pared by 7 bases and J by 5 bases, with 15 bases between. The CDR3 DNA sequence: TGTGCCAGCGAGAGGGATGGGGGGACCGGGGAGCTGTTTTTT. Translation gives CASERDGGTGELFF.